This TCR beta chain stems from a study of early T cells in non-severe SARS-CoV-2 infection (dated by TCRdb to about 2021). Study-wide context: Because TCR sequencing relied on bulk RNA taken from unsorted whole blood, pairing of alpha and beta chains was not possible.

With regard to this clonotype: It lacks a known antigen. There are no base qualities to consult, and no much larger clone falls within one base.

The method was 5' RACE. The run used a NextSeq 500. The TCR library protocol attached unique molecular identifiers to individual cDNA molecules to correct for sequencing error and PCR bias. Both TCR alpha and beta chains were sequenced, and tight co-correlation was observed between alpha and beta sequence abundances in each sample. In the authors' own workflow: V gene, J gene and CDR3 annotation of TCR sequences was performed with Decombinator V4. Expanded TCRs were defined as changing significantly between any two time points under a Poisson model with p below 0.0001. TCR abundances were normalised to the total number of TCRs sequenced per sample and were expressed as counts per million. TRAV1-2 paired with TRAJ12, TRAJ20 or TRAJ33 defined MAIT TCRs, while TRAV10 paired with TRAJ18 defined iNKT TCRs. VDJdb, accessed 1 November 2021, was searched for CMV, EBV and SARS-CoV-2 annotated TCRs, excluding TCRs annotated for multiple antigens. TCRdb ran its own pipeline on the public reads, namely fastp trimming at Q25 and MiXCR clone calling, and kept in-frame beta chains. Duplicate CDR3 protein sequences are folded into a single record with the most common DNA and genes. These V and J calls originate from TCRdb's pipeline instead of the authors' own analysis. This sample is represented by 55,000 to 65,000 distinct CDR3 sequences; roughly a tenth of them were singletons. The ten largest make up more than 1.5% of the sample.

Points the paper makes about the study in general: VDJdb matching was skewed toward anti-spike CD8 responses and likely underestimated virus-specific expansions by missing private and CD4 specificities.

V is shortened by 7 bases, J by 11 bases, and the region joining them spans 15 bases. CDR1 MNHEY and CDR2 SVGEGT are derived from the germline V gene. The CDR3, from cysteine to phenylalanine, totals 12 residues. The read is trimmed to its CDR3 DNA, 36 bases read in frame from base 1. The study was a case-control design nested within a healthcare worker cohort in London, UK, with weekly nasopharyngeal swab PCR tests and blood sampling. Healthcare workers were enrolled in the week of the UK lockdown, from 23 to 31 March 2020, and were followed every week for up to 16 weeks. Specimen: whole blood. The chain employs TRBV6-2 or TRBV6-3 and TRBJ2-1; matching of 6 bases hints at TRBD2 as the D gene. This sequence was found in an adult who was a healthcare worker with PCR-confirmed SARS-CoV-2 infection or an uninfected control (not recorded which). The CDR3 in this case is CASNPQEGKQFF. The DNA is TGTGCCAGCAATCCCCAGGAGGGTAAGCAGTTCTTC.